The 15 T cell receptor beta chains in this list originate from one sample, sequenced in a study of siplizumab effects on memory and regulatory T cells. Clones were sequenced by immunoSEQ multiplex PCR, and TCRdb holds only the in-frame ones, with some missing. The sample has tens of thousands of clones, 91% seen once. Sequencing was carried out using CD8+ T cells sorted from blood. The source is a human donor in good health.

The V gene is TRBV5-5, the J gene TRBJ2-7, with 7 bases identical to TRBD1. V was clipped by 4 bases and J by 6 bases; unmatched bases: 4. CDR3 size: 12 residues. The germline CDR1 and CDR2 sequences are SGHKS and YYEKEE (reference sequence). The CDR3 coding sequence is TGTGCCAGCAGCAGGACAGGTGCCGAGCAGTACTTC. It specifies CASSRTGAEQYF.

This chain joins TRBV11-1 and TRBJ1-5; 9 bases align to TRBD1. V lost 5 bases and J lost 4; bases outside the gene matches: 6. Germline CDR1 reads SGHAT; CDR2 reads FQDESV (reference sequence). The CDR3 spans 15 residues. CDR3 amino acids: CASSLGTGINQPQHF. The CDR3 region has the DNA TGTGCCAGCAGCCTTGGGACAGGGATAAATCAGCCCCAGCATTTT.

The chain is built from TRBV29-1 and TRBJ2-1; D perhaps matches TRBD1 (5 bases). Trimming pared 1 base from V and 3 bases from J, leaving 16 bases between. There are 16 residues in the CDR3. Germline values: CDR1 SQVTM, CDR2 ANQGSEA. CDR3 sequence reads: CSVEGLVGGHYNEQFF. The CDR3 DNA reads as TGCAGCGTTGAAGGGCTCGTAGGCGGACACTACAATGAGCAGTTCTTC.

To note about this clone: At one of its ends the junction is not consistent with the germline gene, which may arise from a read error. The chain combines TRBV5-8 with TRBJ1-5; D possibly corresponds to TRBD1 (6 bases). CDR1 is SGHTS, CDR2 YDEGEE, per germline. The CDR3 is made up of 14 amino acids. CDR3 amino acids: CASTLRTAGQPQHF. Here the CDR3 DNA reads TGTGCCAGCACCTTGAGGACAGCGGGGCAGCCCCAGCATTTT.

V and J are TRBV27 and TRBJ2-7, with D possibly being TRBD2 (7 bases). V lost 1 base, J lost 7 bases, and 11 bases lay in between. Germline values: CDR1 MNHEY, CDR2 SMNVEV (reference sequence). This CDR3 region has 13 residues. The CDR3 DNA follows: TGTGCCAGCAGTTTATACGGGGGGCGGGAGCAGTACTTC. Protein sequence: CASSLYGGREQYF.

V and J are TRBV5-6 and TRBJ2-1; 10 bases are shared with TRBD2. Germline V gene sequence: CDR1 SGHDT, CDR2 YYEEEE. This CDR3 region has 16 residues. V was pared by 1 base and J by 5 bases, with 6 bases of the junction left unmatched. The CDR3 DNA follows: TGTGCCAGCAGCTTGATCGGGCTAGCGGGGGACAATGAGCAGTTCTTC. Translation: CASSLIGLAGDNEQFF.

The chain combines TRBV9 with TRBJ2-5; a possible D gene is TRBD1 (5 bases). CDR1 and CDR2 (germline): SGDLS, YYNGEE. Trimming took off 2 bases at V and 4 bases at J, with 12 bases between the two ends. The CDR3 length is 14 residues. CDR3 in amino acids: CASSVRDAVETQYF. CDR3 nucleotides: TGTGCCAGCAGCGTCAGGGATGCGGTAGAGACCCAGTACTTC.

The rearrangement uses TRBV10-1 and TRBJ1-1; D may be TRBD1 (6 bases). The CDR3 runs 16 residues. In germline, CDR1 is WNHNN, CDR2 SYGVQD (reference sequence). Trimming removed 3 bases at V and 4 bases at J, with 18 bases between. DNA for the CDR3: TGCGCCAGCAGTGAATGGGACATAAAGGAGAGCACTGAAGCTTTCTTT. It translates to CASSEWDIKESTEAFF.

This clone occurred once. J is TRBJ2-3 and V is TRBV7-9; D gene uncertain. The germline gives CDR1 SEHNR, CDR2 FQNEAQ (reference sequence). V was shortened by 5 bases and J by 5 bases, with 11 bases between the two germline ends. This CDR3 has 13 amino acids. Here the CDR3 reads CASSPWLRDTQYF. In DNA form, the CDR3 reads TGTGCCAGCAGCCCCTGGCTCCGAGATACGCAGTATTTT.

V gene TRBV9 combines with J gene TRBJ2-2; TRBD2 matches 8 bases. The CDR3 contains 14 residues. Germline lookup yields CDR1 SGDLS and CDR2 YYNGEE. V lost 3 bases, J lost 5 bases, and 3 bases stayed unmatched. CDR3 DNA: TGTGCCAGCAGCGACCCGGGGGGGACCGGGGAGCTGTTTTTT. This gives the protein CASSDPGGTGELFF.

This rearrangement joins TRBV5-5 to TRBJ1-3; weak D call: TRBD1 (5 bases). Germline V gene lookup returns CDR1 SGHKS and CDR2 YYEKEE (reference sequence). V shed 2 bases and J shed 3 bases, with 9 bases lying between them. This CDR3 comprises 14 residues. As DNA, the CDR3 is TGTGCCAGCAGCTTTTGGGGGGGTGGAAACACCATATATTTT. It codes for CASSFWGGGNTIYF.

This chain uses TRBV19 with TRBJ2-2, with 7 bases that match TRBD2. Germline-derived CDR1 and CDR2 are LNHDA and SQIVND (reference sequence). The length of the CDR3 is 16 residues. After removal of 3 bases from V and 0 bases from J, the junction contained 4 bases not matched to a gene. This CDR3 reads CASSIRLAANTGELFF. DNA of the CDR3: TGTGCCAGTAGTATTAGGCTAGCGGCGAACACCGGGGAGCTGTTTTTT.

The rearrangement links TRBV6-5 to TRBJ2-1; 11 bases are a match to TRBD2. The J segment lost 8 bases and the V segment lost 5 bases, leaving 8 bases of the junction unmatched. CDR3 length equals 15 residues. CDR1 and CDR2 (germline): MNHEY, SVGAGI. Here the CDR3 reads CASSPTSGSTDEQFF. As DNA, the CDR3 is TGTGCCAGCAGTCCTACTAGCGGGAGTACCGATGAGCAGTTCTTC.

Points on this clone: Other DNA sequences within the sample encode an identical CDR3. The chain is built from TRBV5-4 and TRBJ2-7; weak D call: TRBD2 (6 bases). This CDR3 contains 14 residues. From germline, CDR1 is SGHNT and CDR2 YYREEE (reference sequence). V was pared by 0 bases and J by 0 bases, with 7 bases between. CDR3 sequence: CASSLAGGSYEQYF. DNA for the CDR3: TGTGCCAGCAGCTTGGCCGGGGGCTCCTACGAGCAGTACTTC.

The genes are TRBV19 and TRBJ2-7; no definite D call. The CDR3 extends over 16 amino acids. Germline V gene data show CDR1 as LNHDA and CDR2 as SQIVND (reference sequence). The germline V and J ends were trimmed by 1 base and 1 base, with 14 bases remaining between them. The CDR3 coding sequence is TGTGCCAGTAGTATAGGTATTCAGAGCTCTTCCTACGAGCAGTACTTC. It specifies CASSIGIQSSSYEQYF.